This TCR beta chain was observed in a study of technical replicates of blood from a handful of donors. Trimming took 5 bases from V and 1 from J, leaving 8 bases between them. There are 13 residues in the CDR3. Germline V CDR1 and CDR2: LNHDA, SQIVND (reference sequence). This table comes from immunoSEQ multiplex PCR, and its TCRdb copy is limited to in-frame clones, with some not included. The profile covers approximately 73,000 clones, with about 93% appearing a single time and over 0.35% taken by the ten largest. This chain connects TRBV19 to TRBJ1-1, with TRBD1 as a possible D gene (6 bases). This receptor was obtained from a human donor in good health. Sample: T cells isolated from PBMCs. CDR3 nucleotide sequence: TGTGCCAGTAGTCCCAGGGGGAACACTGAAGCTTTCTTT. This encodes CASSPRGNTEAFF.